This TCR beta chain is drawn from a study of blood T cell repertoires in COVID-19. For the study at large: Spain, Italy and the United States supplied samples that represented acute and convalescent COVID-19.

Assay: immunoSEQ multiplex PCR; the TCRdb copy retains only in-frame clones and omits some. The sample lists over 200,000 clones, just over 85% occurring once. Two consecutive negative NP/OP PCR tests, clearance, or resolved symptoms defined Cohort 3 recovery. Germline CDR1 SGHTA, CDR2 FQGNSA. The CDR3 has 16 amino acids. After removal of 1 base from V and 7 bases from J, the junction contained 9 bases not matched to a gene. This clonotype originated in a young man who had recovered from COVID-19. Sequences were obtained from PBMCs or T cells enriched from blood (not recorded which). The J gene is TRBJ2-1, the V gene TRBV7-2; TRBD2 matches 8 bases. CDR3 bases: TGTGCCAGCAGCTTAGACTCCGGGACTAGGGGAAATGAGCAGTTCTTC. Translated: CASSLDSGTRGNEQFF. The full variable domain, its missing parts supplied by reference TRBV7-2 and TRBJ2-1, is GAGVSQSPSNKVTEKGKDVELRCDPISGHTALYWYRQSLGQGLEFLIYFQGNSAPDKSGLPSDRFSAERTGGSVSTLTIQRTQQEDSAVYLCASSLDSGTRGNEQFFGPGTRLTVL.